The 11 T cell receptor beta chains below were found in one sample sequenced in a study of CD8+CD57+ T cells in acquired aplastic anemia. Genomic DNA acted as the template from which TCR beta VDJ combination and CDR3 sequence profiling were carried out. TCRdb fed the reads into MiXCR, producing one record per CDR3 protein. The sample shows some 200,000 distinct CDR3 sequences, around 60% of them seen only once. The material sequenced was sorted CD4+, CD8+, or CD8+CD57+ T cells (not recorded which) from PBMCs. The receptors here all came from a human donor in good health.

The chain employs TRBV19 and TRBJ2-7; 9 positions agree with TRBD1. The V segment lost 7 bases and the J segment 1 base; nucleotides outside the gene matches: 5. The CDR3 sequence is 14 residues long. CDR1 and CDR2 from the germline V gene are LNHDA and SQIVND (reference sequence). In DNA, the CDR3 is TGTGCCAGTACCCAAGGGACAGGGTCCTACGAGCAGTACTTC. Translation gives CASTQGTGSYEQYF.

The V and J genes are TRBV7-2 and TRBJ2-7; D remains ambiguous. Trimming took off 1 base at V and 2 bases at J, with 9 bases between the two ends. The CDR3 totals 14 residues. Looked up from germline, CDR1 is SGHTA and CDR2 is FQGNSA. The CDR3 here is CASSLEQSPYEQYF. Written as DNA, the CDR3 is TGTGCCAGCAGCTTAGAACAGTCCCCCTACGAGCAGTACTTC.

The chain carries TRBV24-1 and TRBJ2-7; D gene ambiguous. The V gene's germline CDR1 is KGHDR and CDR2 SFDVKD. The CDR3 spans 11 residues. Trimming pared 2 bases from V and 7 bases from J, leaving 5 bases between. CDR3 sequence (DNA): TGTGCCACCAGTGATTATCGTGAGCAGTACTTC. It yields the protein CATSDYREQYF.

The J gene is TRBJ2-2, the V gene TRBV20-1, with D possibly being TRBD1 or TRBD2 (5 bases each). Germline V gene lookup returns CDR1 DFQATT and CDR2 SNEGSKA (reference sequence). Trimming stripped 2 bases from V and 4 bases from J, with 11 bases between. This CDR3 spans 14 amino acids. The CDR3 loop reads CSARFAGTTGELFF. The CDR3 region has the DNA TGCAGTGCTAGATTTGCAGGGACCACCGGGGAGCTGTTTTTT.

This chain connects TRBV7-3 to TRBJ2-1, with TRBD2 matching 8 bases. Germline trimming cut 5 bases from V and 6 bases from J; bases unmatched to any gene: 3. The germline gives CDR1 SGHTA, CDR2 FQGTGA. The length of the CDR3 is 13 residues. In DNA, the CDR3 is TGTGCCAGCAGCAATAGCGGGGCCAATGAGCAGTTCTTC. Amino acid sequence: CASSNSGANEQFF.

The table lists this clonotype with a count of one. The gene calls are TRBV29-1 and TRBJ1-1; D gene unclear. The germline gives CDR1 SQVTM, CDR2 ANQGSEA. The CDR3 has 12 amino acids. V was cut by 4 bases and J by 2 bases, with 8 bases left in between. The CDR3 coding sequence is TGCAGCGTTGTACCCCCAAACACTGAAGCTTTCTTT. This codes for CSVVPPNTEAFF.

On this clonotype itself: An end of the junction differs from the germline gene, which may be a read error. The chain combines TRBV11-2 with TRBJ2-1; TRBD2 matches 16 bases. The CDR3 spans 19 residues. Germline-derived CDR1 and CDR2 are SGHAT and FQNNGV. The CDR3 sequence is CASSLGDGTSGGAVDEQSF. The CDR3 coding sequence is TGTGCCAGCAGCTTAGGCGACGGGACTAGCGGGGGGGCCGTCGATGAGCAGTCCTTC. Looking up the rest from reference TRBV11-2 and TRBJ2-1 gives the full variable domain: EAGVAQSPRYKIIEKRQSVAFWCNPISGHATLYWYQQILGQGPKLLIQFQNNGVVDDSQLPKDRFSAERLKGVDSTLKIQPAKLEDSAVYLCASSLGDGTSGGAVDEQSFGPGTRLTVL.

In the case of this clonotype: A junction end diverges from the germline sequence, so it may reflect a read error. The CDR3 coding sequence is TGTGCCAGCAGTTACACGGGCCCTGTGTGGAACACCATATACTTT. Protein sequence: CASSYTGPVWNTIYF. The chain links TRBV6-5 to TRBJ1-3; D not certain. This CDR3 has 15 amino acids. CDR1 is MNHEY, CDR2 SVGAGI, per germline.

The chain couples TRBV12-3 or TRBV12-4 to TRBJ2-3, with D perhaps TRBD1 (6 bases). The V end lost 5 bases, the J end lost 1 base, and 13 bases lay between the germline ends. This CDR3 is built from 15 residues. The CDR3 DNA sequence: TGTGCCAGCAGTGGGGGAAGGACAGGCACAGATACGCAGTATTTT. Encoded protein: CASSGGRTGTDTQYF.

The rearrangement joins TRBV2 to TRBJ1-1; D gene ambiguous. This CDR3 contains 15 residues. CDR1 and CDR2 from the germline V gene are SNHLY and FYNNEI. V was trimmed by 2 bases and J by 1 base, leaving 11 bases between them. CDR3 residues: CASSELQHQNTEAFF. DNA for the CDR3: TGTGCCAGCAGTGAACTGCAGCATCAGAACACTGAAGCTTTCTTT.

This clonotype was recorded a few times. The chain links TRBV19 to TRBJ2-5, with 10 bases identical to TRBD1. From germline, CDR1 is LNHDA and CDR2 SQIVND (reference sequence). The CDR3 runs to 14 residues. V shed 6 bases, J shed 5 bases, and the junction held 6 bases outside the gene matches. CDR3 loop: CASRQTGGRETQYF. The CDR3 nucleotides are TGTGCCAGTAGACAGACAGGGGGCCGTGAGACCCAGTACTTC.